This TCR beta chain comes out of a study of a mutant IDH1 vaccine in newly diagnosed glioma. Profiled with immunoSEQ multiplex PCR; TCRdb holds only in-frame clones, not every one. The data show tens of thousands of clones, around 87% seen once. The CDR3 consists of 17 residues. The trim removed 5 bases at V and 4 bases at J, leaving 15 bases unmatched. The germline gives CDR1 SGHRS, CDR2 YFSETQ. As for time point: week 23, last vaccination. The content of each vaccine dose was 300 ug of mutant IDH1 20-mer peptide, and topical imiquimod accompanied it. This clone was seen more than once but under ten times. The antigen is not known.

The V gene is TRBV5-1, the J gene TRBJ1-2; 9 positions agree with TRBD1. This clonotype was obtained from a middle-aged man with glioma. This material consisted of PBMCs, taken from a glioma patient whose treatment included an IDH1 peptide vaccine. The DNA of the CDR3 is TGCGCCAGCAGTTCAACCCCGGGACAGGGTGGGATCTATGGCTACACCTTC. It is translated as CASSSTPGQGGIYGYTF.